This T cell receptor (beta chain) comes out of a study of blood T cell repertoires in COVID-19. Whole-study context: From the United States, Italy and Spain came samples of acute and convalescent COVID-19. T cells, B-cell-depleted T cells, or PBMCs provided the cDNA or gDNA that served as material.

As handled by the study authors: Scientists estimated how many nucleated cells there were by amplifying reference gene primers. Repertoires were generated with immunoSEQ multiplex PCR, while TCRdb's copy carries only in-frame clones and drops some. That table is the source of V, J and clone size, and D and trimming were worked out from the DNA. The sample has some 53,000 clones, about nine tenths seen once. The count of this clone is one. This CDR3 comprises 15 residues. V gave up 6 bases and J gave up 5 bases, with 16 bases separating them. The germline CDR1 and CDR2 sequences are SNHLY and FYNNEI. The material sequenced was peripheral blood. This sequence originates from a human donor in a cohort sampled during active COVID-19. The V and J genes are TRBV2 and TRBJ1-4, with a tentative D call TRBD1 (5 bases). The CDR3 region has the DNA TGTGCCAGCAGCAAAATGGGGCTAGGAAATGAAAAACTGTTTTTT. Its translation is CASSKMGLGNEKLFF. Looking up the rest from reference TRBV2 and TRBJ1-4 gives the full variable domain: EPEVTQTPSHQVTQMGQEVILRCVPISNHLYFYWYRQILGQKVEFLVSFYNNEISEKSEIFDDQFSVERPDGSNFTLKIRSTKLEDSAMYFCASSKMGLGNEKLFFGSGTQLSVL.